The 2 T cell receptor beta chains reported below all come from one sample, sequenced in a study of blood T cell repertoires in COVID-19. Measured with immunoSEQ multiplex PCR; TCRdb has only the in-frame clones, and not every one. The table includes some 110,000 clones, roughly 80% detected once. Sequencing was done on a sample of peripheral blood. Receptors originate from a man aged 55 to 70 with acute or convalescent COVID-19.

The DNA for the CDR3 is TGTGCCAGCAGCCAAGATTTCCCGGGAGCGATGGACCACGAGCAGTACTTC. Its translation is CASSQDFPGAMDHEQYF. This chain joins TRBV3-1 (or the pseudogene TRBV3-2) and TRBJ2-7; tentatively, D is TRBD2 (6 bases). Germline CDR1 is LGHDT and CDR2 is YNNKEL (reference sequence). Trimming left V 0 bases short and J 5 bases short, with 20 bases between. The CDR3 spans 17 residues.

J is TRBJ1-2 and V is TRBV5-1; no reliable D call. The CDR3 totals 14 residues. V was clipped by 0 bases and J by 3 bases, with 9 bases between them. Germline V lookup: CDR1 SGHRS, CDR2 YFSETQ. CDR3 nucleotide sequence: TGCGCCAGCAGCTTGGTCCCCGTCGACTATGGCTACACCTTC. Its translation: CASSLVPVDYGYTF.